The clone carrying this T cell receptor beta chain has at least ten counts. The target antigen is unknown. This entry comes from a study of CD8+CD57+ T cells in acquired aplastic anemia. At the level of the study: DNA from sorted CD4+ and CD8+ cells averaged roughly 3.2 ug. An average of about 9.8 million reads for CD4+ cells was obtained from healthy donors. Overall study findings and caveats: Researchers reported that CD8+ Simpson's diversity was not significantly different in patients versus controls.

CDR3 and TCR beta VDJ profiling relied on genomic DNA as the template. TCRdb processed the reads anew with MiXCR; each CDR3 protein has one entry. The sample contains roughly 61,000 distinct CDR3 sequences, less than 65% of which appear only once. CDR1 is MGHRA and CDR2 is YSYEKL in the germline V gene. The CDR3 contains 14 residues. The V end was cut by 5 bases, the J end by 3 bases, with 13 bases between. The clonotype was recovered from a human donor in good health, serving as a control. The rearrangement uses TRBV4-1 and TRBJ1-1; D is possibly TRBD1 (6 bases). Sequencing used sorted CD4+, CD8+, or CD8+CD57+ T cells (not recorded which) from PBMCs. The CDR3 loop reads CASSAGRQDTEAFF. The CDR3 DNA reads as TGCGCCAGCAGCGCAGGACGACAGGACACTGAAGCTTTCTTT.